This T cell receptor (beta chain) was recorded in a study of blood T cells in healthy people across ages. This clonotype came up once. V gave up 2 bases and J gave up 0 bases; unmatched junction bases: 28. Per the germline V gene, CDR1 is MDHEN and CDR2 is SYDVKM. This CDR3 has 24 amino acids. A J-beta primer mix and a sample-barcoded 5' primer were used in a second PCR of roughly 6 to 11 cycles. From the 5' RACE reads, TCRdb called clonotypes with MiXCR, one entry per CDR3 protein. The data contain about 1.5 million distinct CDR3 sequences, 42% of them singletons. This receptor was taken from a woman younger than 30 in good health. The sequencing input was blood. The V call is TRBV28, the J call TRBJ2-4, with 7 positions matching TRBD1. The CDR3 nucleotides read TGTGCCAGCAGTTTACCCAACCCAATGACAGGGTTGAGGGCAACCGCTTCAGCCAAAAACATTCAGTACTTC. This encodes CASSLPNPMTGLRATASAKNIQYF.